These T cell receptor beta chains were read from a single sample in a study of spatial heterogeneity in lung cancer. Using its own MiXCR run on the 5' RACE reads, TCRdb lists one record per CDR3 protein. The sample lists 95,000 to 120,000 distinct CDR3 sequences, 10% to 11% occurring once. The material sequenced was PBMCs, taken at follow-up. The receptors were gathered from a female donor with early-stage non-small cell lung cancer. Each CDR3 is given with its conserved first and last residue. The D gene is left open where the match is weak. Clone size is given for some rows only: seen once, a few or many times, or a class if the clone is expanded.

cdr3_aa: CASSPSLTSGRRGFF; cdr3_nt: TGTGCCAGCAGCCCCTCCTTGACTAGCGGGAGAAGAGGGTTCTTC; v_call: TRBV4-2; j_call: TRBJ2-1; d_call: TRBD2; clone_size: few
cdr3_aa: CASSDSEHTEAFF; cdr3_nt: TGTGCCAGCTCAGATTCAGAACACACTGAAGCTTTCTTT; v_call: TRBV18; j_call: TRBJ1-1; d_call: .; clone_size: few
cdr3_aa: CASSFLGGTEAFF; cdr3_nt: TGTGCCAGCAGTTTTCTGGGGGGCACTGAAGCTTTCTTT; v_call: TRBV27; j_call: TRBJ1-1; d_call: .; clone_size: .
cdr3_aa: CASSLDRPAGGRQDTQYF; cdr3_nt: TGTGCCAGCAGCTTAGATCGCCCAGCGGGAGGGCGTCAGGATACGCAGTATTTT; v_call: TRBV7-2; j_call: TRBJ2-3; d_call: TRBD2; clone_size: few
cdr3_aa: CASSPDGSSYNEQFF; cdr3_nt: TGCGCCAGCAGTCCGGACGGAAGCTCCTACAATGAGCAGTTCTTC; v_call: TRBV4-3; j_call: TRBJ2-1; d_call: .; clone_size: few
cdr3_aa: CASSVGTGNYGYTF; cdr3_nt: TGTGCCAGCAGCGTGGGGACAGGGAACTATGGCTACACCTTC; v_call: TRBV9; j_call: TRBJ1-2; d_call: TRBD1; clone_size: .
cdr3_aa: CSVEGQGVQETQYF; cdr3_nt: TGCAGCGTTGAAGGGCAGGGGGTGCAAGAGACCCAGTACTTC; v_call: TRBV29-1; j_call: TRBJ2-5; d_call: TRBD1; clone_size: few
cdr3_aa: CASSTPRGEQFF; cdr3_nt: TGCGCCAGCAGCACACCCAGGGGTGAGCAGTTCTTC; v_call: TRBV5-1; j_call: TRBJ2-1; d_call: .; clone_size: many
cdr3_aa: CSVSGTTDTQYF; cdr3_nt: TGCAGCGTGTCCGGGACTACAGATACGCAGTATTTT; v_call: TRBV29-1; j_call: TRBJ2-3; d_call: .; clone_size: few
cdr3_aa: CASSTRTSGGGTDTQYF; cdr3_nt: TGTGCCAGCAGCACACGGACTAGCGGAGGGGGGACAGATACGCAGTATTTT; v_call: TRBV12-3/TRBV12-4; j_call: TRBJ2-3; d_call: TRBD2; clone_size: .
cdr3_aa: CSARGTSGSTEQFF; cdr3_nt: TGCAGTGCTAGGGGGACTAGCGGGAGCACTGAGCAGTTCTTC; v_call: TRBV20-1; j_call: TRBJ2-1; d_call: TRBD2; clone_size: .
cdr3_aa: CASADSGANVLTF; cdr3_nt: TGTGCTAGCGCGGACTCTGGGGCCAACGTCCTGACTTTC; v_call: TRBV12-5; j_call: TRBJ2-6; d_call: .; clone_size: few
cdr3_aa: CASSASSGTYNEQFF; cdr3_nt: TGTGCCAGCAGCGCTTCCTCCGGGACCTACAATGAGCAGTTCTTC; v_call: TRBV9; j_call: TRBJ2-1; d_call: .; clone_size: .
cdr3_aa: CSARGRSSGRAANEQFF; cdr3_nt: TGCAGTGCTAGAGGTCGGTCTAGCGGGAGGGCCGCCAATGAGCAGTTCTTC; v_call: TRBV20-1; j_call: TRBJ2-1; d_call: TRBD2; clone_size: many
cdr3_aa: CASSPPSGRADTQYF; cdr3_nt: TGTGCCAGCTCACCCCCTAGCGGGAGAGCAGATACGCAGTATTTT; v_call: TRBV18; j_call: TRBJ2-3; d_call: TRBD2; clone_size: many
cdr3_aa: CASSLGDRYSPLHF; cdr3_nt: TGTGCCAGCAGCTTGGGGGACAGATATTCACCCCTCCACTTT; v_call: TRBV7-9; j_call: TRBJ1-6; d_call: TRBD1; clone_size: many
cdr3_aa: CASSPDSDRIYGYTF; cdr3_nt: TGTGCCAGCAGCCCTGACTCGGACAGGATCTATGGCTACACCTTC; v_call: TRBV7-6; j_call: TRBJ1-2; d_call: TRBD1; clone_size: .
cdr3_aa: CASRMVGANYGYTF; cdr3_nt: TGTGCCAGCAGGATGGTAGGGGCGAACTATGGCTACACCTTC; v_call: TRBV6-1; j_call: TRBJ1-2; d_call: .; clone_size: .
cdr3_aa: CASSIDRGHTEAFF; cdr3_nt: TGTGCCAGCAGCATCGACAGGGGGCACACTGAAGCTTTCTTT; v_call: TRBV11-1; j_call: TRBJ1-1; d_call: TRBD1; clone_size: few
cdr3_aa: CASSYVAGVGGELFF; cdr3_nt: TGTGCCAGCAGTTACGTTGCGGGAGTAGGAGGGGAGCTGTTTTTT; v_call: TRBV6-2/TRBV6-3; j_call: TRBJ2-2; d_call: TRBD2; clone_size: .
cdr3_aa: CASSQDVTSPYYGYTF; cdr3_nt: TGTGCCAGCAGCCAAGATGTCACATCCCCTTACTATGGCTACACCTTC; v_call: TRBV3-1; j_call: TRBJ1-2; d_call: .; clone_size: .
cdr3_aa: CASSLAEGVGEAFF; cdr3_nt: TGCGCCAGCAGCTTGGCCGAGGGGGTCGGTGAAGCTTTCTTT; v_call: TRBV5-1; j_call: TRBJ1-1; d_call: .; clone_size: few
cdr3_aa: CASSLVGQVQETQYF; cdr3_nt: TGCGCCAGCAGCTTGGTGGGCCAGGTACAAGAGACCCAGTACTTC; v_call: TRBV5-1; j_call: TRBJ2-5; d_call: .; clone_size: few
cdr3_aa: CASSLGLATKQFF; cdr3_nt: TGTGCCAGCAGCTTGGGACTAGCGACGAAACAGTTCTTC; v_call: TRBV7-2; j_call: TRBJ2-1; d_call: TRBD2; clone_size: many
cdr3_aa: CASSPPEGYNEQFF; cdr3_nt: TGTGCCAGCTCACCACCGGAGGGTTACAATGAGCAGTTCTTC; v_call: TRBV18; j_call: TRBJ2-1; d_call: .; clone_size: .
cdr3_aa: CASSQDSPGYGTYTGELFF; cdr3_nt: TGTGCCAGCAGCCAAGATAGCCCAGGTTACGGGACCTACACCGGGGAGCTGTTTTTT; v_call: TRBV4-2; j_call: TRBJ2-2; d_call: .; clone_size: .
cdr3_aa: CASRKDSGGSDTQYF; cdr3_nt: TGTGCCAGCAGAAAGGACAGTGGCGGGTCAGATACGCAGTATTTT; v_call: TRBV7-2; j_call: TRBJ2-3; d_call: .; clone_size: many
cdr3_aa: CASSLEGRHWDEQFF; cdr3_nt: TGCGCCAGCAGCTTGGAGGGACGGCATTGGGATGAGCAGTTCTTC; v_call: TRBV5-1; j_call: TRBJ2-1; d_call: .; clone_size: few
cdr3_aa: CSVVAGVEEKLFF; cdr3_nt: TGCAGCGTTGTTGCGGGGGTCGAAGAAAAACTGTTTTTT; v_call: TRBV29-1; j_call: TRBJ1-4; d_call: .; clone_size: .
cdr3_aa: CASSLGHANTGELFF; cdr3_nt: TGCGCCAGCAGCTTGGGGCACGCGAACACCGGGGAGCTGTTTTTT; v_call: TRBV5-1; j_call: TRBJ2-2; d_call: .; clone_size: few
cdr3_aa: CASSSGQGAASPLHF; cdr3_nt: TGTGCCAGCAGCTCTGGACAGGGGGCTGCGTCACCCCTCCACTTT; v_call: TRBV11-1; j_call: TRBJ1-6; d_call: TRBD1; clone_size: .
cdr3_aa: CASSLGSTREQYF; cdr3_nt: TGTGCCAGCAGCTTAGGCAGCACGCGCGAGCAGTACTTC; v_call: TRBV11-2; j_call: TRBJ2-7; d_call: .; clone_size: .
cdr3_aa: CASSLTDRAFEQYF; cdr3_nt: TGTGCCAGCTCACTAACCGACAGGGCCTTCGAGCAGTACTTC; v_call: TRBV18; j_call: TRBJ2-7; d_call: TRBD1; clone_size: .
cdr3_aa: CAISAGTSGSSEQFF; cdr3_nt: TGTGCCATCAGTGCCGGGACTAGCGGGAGTAGTGAGCAGTTCTTC; v_call: TRBV10-3; j_call: TRBJ2-1; d_call: TRBD2; clone_size: few
cdr3_aa: CASSTSGNTYEQYF; cdr3_nt: TGTGCCAGCAGTACTAGCGGGAACACCTACGAGCAGTACTTC; v_call: TRBV6-6; j_call: TRBJ2-7; d_call: TRBD2; clone_size: .
cdr3_aa: CASSLFLAGAGEQFF; cdr3_nt: TGTGCCAGCAGCTTGTTTCTAGCGGGAGCAGGTGAGCAGTTCTTC; v_call: TRBV5-5; j_call: TRBJ2-1; d_call: TRBD2; clone_size: .
cdr3_aa: CASAKRSTYEQYF; cdr3_nt: TGTGCCAGCGCGAAACGGAGCACCTACGAGCAGTACTTC; v_call: TRBV3-1; j_call: TRBJ2-7; d_call: .; clone_size: .
cdr3_aa: CASSSQRGIRRNNEQFF; cdr3_nt: TGTGCCAGCAGTTCCCAAAGGGGGATCAGGAGAAATAATGAGCAGTTCTTC; v_call: TRBV12-3/TRBV12-4; j_call: TRBJ2-1; d_call: .; clone_size: few
cdr3_aa: CASTKQEINNEQFF; cdr3_nt: TGTGCCAGCACCAAACAGGAAATTAACAATGAGCAGTTCTTC; v_call: TRBV2; j_call: TRBJ2-1; d_call: .; clone_size: many
cdr3_aa: CASSRLASSADTQYF; cdr3_nt: TGTGCCAGCAGTCGACTAGCTTCTTCCGCAGATACGCAGTATTTT; v_call: TRBV2; j_call: TRBJ2-3; d_call: TRBD2; clone_size: few
cdr3_aa: CSVEQGARKELFF; cdr3_nt: TGCAGCGTTGAGCAGGGGGCTCGGAAAGAGCTGTTTTTT; v_call: TRBV29-1; j_call: TRBJ2-2; d_call: TRBD1; clone_size: many
cdr3_aa: CASSQVYRGGNQPQHF; cdr3_nt: TGCGCCAGCAGCCAAGTTTACAGGGGTGGTAATCAGCCCCAGCATTTT; v_call: TRBV4-3; j_call: TRBJ1-5; d_call: TRBD1; clone_size: many
cdr3_aa: CASRFSGSSYNEQFF; cdr3_nt: TGTGCCAGCAGGTTTAGCGGGAGCTCCTACAATGAGCAGTTCTTC; v_call: TRBV6-1; j_call: TRBJ2-1; d_call: TRBD2; clone_size: .
cdr3_aa: CASSPTTGTNYEQYF; cdr3_nt: TGTGCCAGCTCACCTACCACCGGGACTAACTACGAGCAGTACTTC; v_call: TRBV18; j_call: TRBJ2-7; d_call: TRBD2; clone_size: .
cdr3_aa: CASSPSVHNLLETQYF; cdr3_nt: TGTGCCAGCAGCCCATCGGTGCATAACCTGCTCGAGACCCAGTACTTC; v_call: TRBV14; j_call: TRBJ2-5; d_call: .; clone_size: few
cdr3_aa: CAISTQGSAEKLFF; cdr3_nt: TGTGCCATCAGTACCCAGGGGTCGGCTGAAAAACTGTTTTTT; v_call: TRBV10-3; j_call: TRBJ1-4; d_call: .; clone_size: many
cdr3_aa: CASSWCSGYGYTF; cdr3_nt: TGTGCCAGCAGCTGGTGTTCGGGATATGGCTACACCTTC; v_call: TRBV21-1; j_call: TRBJ1-2; d_call: .; clone_size: few
cdr3_aa: CASSYNRGLHEQFF; cdr3_nt: TGTGCCAGCAGTTACAACAGGGGGCTACATGAGCAGTTCTTC; v_call: TRBV6-5; j_call: TRBJ2-1; d_call: TRBD1; clone_size: few
cdr3_aa: CASTLRQSSYNEQFF; cdr3_nt: TGTGCCAGCACCTTGAGGCAGAGCTCCTACAATGAGCAGTTCTTC; v_call: TRBV5-5; j_call: TRBJ2-1; d_call: .; clone_size: few
cdr3_aa: CASSVTSLTDTQYF; cdr3_nt: TGTGCCAGCAGCGTAACTAGTCTAACAGATACGCAGTATTTT; v_call: TRBV9; j_call: TRBJ2-3; d_call: .; clone_size: .
cdr3_aa: CASSLVRMSNSPLHF; cdr3_nt: TGTGCCAGCAGCTTAGTTAGGATGAGTAATTCACCCCTCCACTTT; v_call: TRBV7-2; j_call: TRBJ1-6; d_call: .; clone_size: many
cdr3_aa: CASRRDYQETQYF; cdr3_nt: TGTGCCAGCAGACGAGACTACCAAGAGACCCAGTACTTC; v_call: TRBV5-8; j_call: TRBJ2-5; d_call: .; clone_size: .
cdr3_aa: CASSPSGEKQHF; cdr3_nt: TGTGCCAGCAGTCCCTCAGGGGAGAAACAGCATTTT; v_call: TRBV6-5; j_call: TRBJ1-5; d_call: .; clone_size: .
cdr3_aa: CSVHTSPSYEQYF; cdr3_nt: TGCAGCGTACACACGTCACCCTCCTACGAGCAGTACTTC; v_call: TRBV29-1; j_call: TRBJ2-7; d_call: .; clone_size: many
cdr3_aa: CSAAEQTNYGYTF; cdr3_nt: TGCAGTGCTGCAGAGCAAACTAACTATGGCTACACCTTC; v_call: TRBV20-1; j_call: TRBJ1-2; d_call: .; clone_size: many
cdr3_aa: CASSQGQAGGPSETQYF; cdr3_nt: TGTGCCAGCAGCCAAGGGCAAGCGGGAGGGCCGAGTGAGACCCAGTACTTC; v_call: TRBV4-2; j_call: TRBJ2-5; d_call: TRBD2; clone_size: .
cdr3_aa: CASSLASGQYNEQFF; cdr3_nt: TGCGCCAGCAGCTTAGCCAGCGGACAATACAATGAGCAGTTCTTC; v_call: TRBV5-1; j_call: TRBJ2-1; d_call: .; clone_size: few
cdr3_aa: CASSPHGQPLAKNIQYF; cdr3_nt: TGTGCCAGCAGTCCCCACGGACAGCCCCTAGCCAAAAACATTCAGTACTTC; v_call: TRBV28; j_call: TRBJ2-4; d_call: .; clone_size: few
cdr3_aa: CASSPVTETQYF; cdr3_nt: TGTGCCAGCAGCCCAGTGACGGAGACCCAGTACTTC; v_call: TRBV3-1; j_call: TRBJ2-5; d_call: .; clone_size: many
cdr3_aa: CASSSASSYNSPLHF; cdr3_nt: TGTGCCAGCAGTTCGGCGAGCTCCTATAATTCACCCCTCCACTTT; v_call: TRBV6-2/TRBV6-3; j_call: TRBJ1-6; d_call: .; clone_size: .